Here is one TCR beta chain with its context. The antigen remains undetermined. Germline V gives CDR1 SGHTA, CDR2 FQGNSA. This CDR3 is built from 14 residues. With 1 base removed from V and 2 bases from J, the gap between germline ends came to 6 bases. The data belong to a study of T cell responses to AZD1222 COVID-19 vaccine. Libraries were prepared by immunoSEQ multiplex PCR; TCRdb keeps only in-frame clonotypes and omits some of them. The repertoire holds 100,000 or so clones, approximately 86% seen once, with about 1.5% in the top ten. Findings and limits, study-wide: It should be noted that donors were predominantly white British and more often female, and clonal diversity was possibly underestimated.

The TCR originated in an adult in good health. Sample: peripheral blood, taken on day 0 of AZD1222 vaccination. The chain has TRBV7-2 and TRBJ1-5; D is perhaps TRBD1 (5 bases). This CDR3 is CASSLVQGNQPQHF. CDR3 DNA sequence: TGTGCCAGCAGCTTAGTACAGGGCAATCAGCCCCAGCATTTT.